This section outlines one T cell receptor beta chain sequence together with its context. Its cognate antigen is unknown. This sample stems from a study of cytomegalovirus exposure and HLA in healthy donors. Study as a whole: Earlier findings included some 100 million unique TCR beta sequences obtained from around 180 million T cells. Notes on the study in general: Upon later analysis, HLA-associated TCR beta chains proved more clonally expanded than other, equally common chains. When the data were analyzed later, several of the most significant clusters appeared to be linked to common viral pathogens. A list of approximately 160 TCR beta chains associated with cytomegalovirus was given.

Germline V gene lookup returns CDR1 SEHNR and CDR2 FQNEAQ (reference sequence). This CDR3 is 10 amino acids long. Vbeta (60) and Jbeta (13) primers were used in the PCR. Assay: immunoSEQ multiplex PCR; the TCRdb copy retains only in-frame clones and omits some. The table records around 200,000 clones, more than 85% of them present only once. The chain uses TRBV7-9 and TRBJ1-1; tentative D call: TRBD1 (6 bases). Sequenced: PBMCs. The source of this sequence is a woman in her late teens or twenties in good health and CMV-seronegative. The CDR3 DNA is TGTTCCACTACCGGACAGAAAGCTTTCTTT. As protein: CSTTGQKAFF.